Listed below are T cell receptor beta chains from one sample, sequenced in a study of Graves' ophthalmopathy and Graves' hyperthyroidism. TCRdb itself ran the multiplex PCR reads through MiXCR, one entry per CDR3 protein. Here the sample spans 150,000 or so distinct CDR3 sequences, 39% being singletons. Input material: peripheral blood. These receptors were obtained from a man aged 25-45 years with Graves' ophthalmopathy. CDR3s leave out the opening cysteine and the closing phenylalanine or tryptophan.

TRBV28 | ASRRQGNQPQH
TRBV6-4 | ASSHGPMTENRYGYT
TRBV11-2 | ASSYSGATEAF
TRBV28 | ASSLRTPETQY
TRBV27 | ASSYEGRMNTEAF
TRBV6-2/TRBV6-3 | ASSSDTSTDTQY
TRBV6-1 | ASNLLSGEGTEAF
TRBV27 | ASSEIGQPQH
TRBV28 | ASTKRTGMSETQY
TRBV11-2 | ASSLGQIAASQETQY
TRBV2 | ATREPNSYEQY
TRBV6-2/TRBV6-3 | ASSLSRGVVTEAF
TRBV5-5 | ASSLEITAFNYGYT
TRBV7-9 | ASSSTSGWGSTGELF
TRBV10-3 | AISESLRGDPQETQC
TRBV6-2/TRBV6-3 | ASSYRRTAHSNYGYT
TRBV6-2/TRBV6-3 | ASSYEAGQMNTEAF
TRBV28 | ASSKPRHLHRSNYGYT
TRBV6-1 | ASCDEVEQY
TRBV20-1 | SARLGETQY
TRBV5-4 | ASSAGLGDYGYT
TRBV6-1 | ASSQLGGAGTEAF
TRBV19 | ASSILPESSNYGYT
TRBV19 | ASSTLTGGAEAF
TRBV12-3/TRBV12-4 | ASTRWAGGYT
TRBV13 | ASSLDTGGGHEQY
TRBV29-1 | SVLSGETQY
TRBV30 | AWSVPSRNYEQY
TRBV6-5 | ASSRGDRKYEQY
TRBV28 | ASTRRVEEAF
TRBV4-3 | ASSQDAAAWGAEAF
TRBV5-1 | ASSALMGSGANVLT
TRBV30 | AWSGGGPAETQY
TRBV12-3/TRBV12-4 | ASSFPGATEAF
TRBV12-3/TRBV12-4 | ASTHSGARKGVSEAF
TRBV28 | ASSFRGGETQY
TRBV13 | ASSIGGRVREQY
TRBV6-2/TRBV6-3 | ASSYWGRSNTGELF
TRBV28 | ASKQANSPLH
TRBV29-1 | SVRNTEAF
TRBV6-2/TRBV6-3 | ASSYSTVGGETQY
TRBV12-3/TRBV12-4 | ASSLAGTGETGY
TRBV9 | ASSVTGTDYEQY